Each of the 32 T cell receptor beta chains below was sequenced from the same sample in a study of Ad26.COV2.S vaccination and SARS-CoV-2 variants. Only in-frame clones appear in the TCRdb table, and some are missing; sequencing was by immunoSEQ multiplex PCR. Of hundreds of thousands of clones in the sample, roughly 86% were seen once. The treatment: about 20 received Ad26.COV2.S at low or high dose, single or two shots; about five received placebo; per-sample allocation not given. The samples were gathered on day 63 after the first injection of vaccine or placebo. Sequencing was performed on peripheral blood, taken in a trial of Ad26.COV2.S vaccine versus placebo. The receptors come from a person aged 18-60 years who received the Ad26.COV2.S COVID-19 vaccine or a placebo.

The J gene is TRBJ2-7, the V gene TRBV6-5, with a possible D match to TRBD2 (5 bases). From germline, CDR1 is MNHEY and CDR2 SVGAGI. This CDR3 has 14 residues. V was cut by 2 bases and J by 4 bases, with 12 bases left in between. CDR3 coding DNA: TGTGCCAGCAGTTACGGTGGGAGTGAATACGAGCAGTACTTC. It translates to CASSYGGSEYEQYF.

The chain uses TRBV3-1 (or the pseudogene TRBV3-2) and TRBJ1-5, with D hard to call. The CDR3 sequence is 15 residues long. Germline CDR1 and CDR2: LGHDT and YNNKEL (reference sequence). V was pared by 1 base and J by 3 bases, with 10 bases between. CDR3 sequence (DNA): TGTGCCAGCAGCCAAGGTGGGTCTTCCAATCAGCCCCAGCATTTT. It codes for CASSQGGSSNQPQHF.

The chain has TRBV6-1 and TRBJ1-3, with 8 bases matching TRBD1. V dropped 4 bases and J dropped 3; count of bases not matched to a gene: 8. This CDR3 comprises 16 residues. The germline CDR1 and CDR2 sequences are MNHNS and SASEGT. The CDR3, as DNA: TGTGCCAGCAGTGGAGGTCAGGGGGCAGGTGGAAACACCATATATTTT. It encodes CASSGGQGAGGNTIYF.

The V gene is TRBV5-4, the J gene TRBJ2-6; 9 nucleotides line up with TRBD1. The V gene's germline CDR1 is SGHNT and CDR2 YYREEE (reference sequence). The CDR3 loop spans 18 amino acids. Unmatched junction bases numbered 7, after V lost 3 bases and J lost 0 bases. The CDR3 DNA reads TGTGCCAGCAGCTCGAACAGGGGGCTAGGCTCTGGGGCCAACGTCCTGACTTTC. Translation: CASSSNRGLGSGANVLTF.

The rearrangement links TRBV18 to TRBJ1-3; tentatively, D is TRBD1 (5 bases). Germline assignment: CDR1 KGHSH and CDR2 LQKENI. V was trimmed by 8 bases and J by 2 bases, leaving 16 bases between them. This CDR3 comprises 15 residues. The CDR3 bases are TGTGCCAGCCGGGGCACGGCCGGGCCTGGAAACACCATATATTTT. Its translation: CASRGTAGPGNTIYF.

This clone was seen once. V usage is TRBV15 and J usage is TRBJ2-1; 10 bases match TRBD2. The length of the CDR3 is 16 residues. Germline CDR1 is LNHNV and CDR2 is YYDKDF (reference sequence). Losses at the gene ends were 0 bases for V and 8 bases for J; bases not matched to a gene: 7. The CDR3, as DNA: TGTGCCACCAGCAGAGAAGCGGGAGGGCCTGGGTATGAGCAGTTCTTC. Translated: CATSREAGGPGYEQFF.

The chain joins TRBV4-2 to TRBJ2-3, with D tentatively TRBD1 (5 bases). Looked up from germline, CDR1 is LGHNA and CDR2 is YNFKEQ. The CDR3 covers 15 residues. Between the trimmed V and J ends, which lost 4 bases and 3 bases, there was a span of 14 bases. The CDR3 region is CASSLVGQRTDTQYF. As DNA, the CDR3 is TGTGCCAGCAGCCTAGTGGGGCAGAGAACAGATACGCAGTATTTT.

This chain joins TRBV19 and TRBJ2-1, with D uncertain. The V end lost 3 bases, the J end lost 2 bases, and 23 bases lay between the germline ends. Germline CDR1 LNHDA, CDR2 SQIVND (reference sequence). The CDR3 runs 19 residues. CDR3 bases: TGTGCCAGTAGTATCCATAAAACCCGCACCGGCCCAACCTACAATGAGCAGTTCTTC. This encodes CASSIHKTRTGPTYNEQFF.

The chain has TRBV6-1 and TRBJ2-2, with D unresolved. Germline lookup yields CDR1 MNHNS and CDR2 SASEGT. V lost 2 bases to trimming and J lost 8 bases, with 12 bases between them. This CDR3 contains 14 residues. For the CDR3, the DNA is TGTGCCAGCAGTGAATGGGCCACCGTTGGGGAGCTGTTTTTT. This codes for CASSEWATVGELFF.

The J gene is TRBJ2-2, the V gene TRBV19, with D possibly being TRBD1 (6 bases). Per the germline V gene, CDR1 is LNHDA and CDR2 is SQIVND (reference sequence). There are 15 residues in the CDR3. The V gene lost 4 bases and the J gene lost 5 bases, with 14 bases spanning the gap. DNA for the CDR3: TGTGCCAGTAGTAACGAGTGGACAGTGACCGGGGAGCTGTTTTTT. It is translated as CASSNEWTVTGELFF.

The sample holds a few counts of this clone. V and J are TRBV5-1 and TRBJ2-3; 11 bases line up with TRBD2. CDR1 and CDR2 (germline): SGHRS, YFSETQ. After removal of 5 bases from V and 4 bases from J, the junction contained 9 bases not matched to a gene. The CDR3 runs 16 residues. The CDR3 loop is CASSRTSGSGADTQYF. The CDR3 DNA reads as TGCGCCAGCAGTCGTACTAGCGGGAGCGGGGCAGATACGCAGTATTTT.

This rearrangement joins TRBV7-3 to TRBJ2-1; no clear D. The V gene's germline CDR1 is SGHTA and CDR2 FQGTGA. The CDR3 has 13 residues. With 3 bases removed from V and 5 bases from J, the gap between germline ends came to 8 bases. The DNA for the CDR3 is TGTGCCAGCAGCTTGGCGAGAGACAATGAGCAGTTCTTC. Translated, it gives CASSLARDNEQFF.

V gene TRBV10-3 combines with J gene TRBJ1-1; 7 bases agree with TRBD1. There are 17 residues in the CDR3. Germline loops: CDR1 ENHRY, CDR2 SYGVKD. V gave up 6 bases and J gave up 1 base; unmatched junction bases: 14. This chain's CDR3 is CAIRGAPGQEPNTEAFF. CDR3 in DNA: TGTGCCATCAGGGGGGCCCCCGGACAGGAACCGAACACTGAAGCTTTCTTT.

This chain joins TRBV7-6 and TRBJ2-5, with 9 bases identical to TRBD1. The CDR3 has 15 amino acids. J was trimmed by 5 bases and V by 4 bases; bases with no gene match: 8. Looked up from germline, CDR1 is SGHVS and CDR2 is FNYEAQ. In nucleotides, the CDR3 is TGTGCCAGCAGCTCGGGACAGGGAATAAGGGAGACCCAGTACTTC. Its protein product is CASSSGQGIRETQYF.

V usage is TRBV6-5 and J usage is TRBJ2-5, with TRBD2 matching over 12 bases. V dropped 0 bases and J dropped 4; count of bases not matched to a gene: 0. Germline CDR1 and CDR2: MNHEY and SVGAGI. The CDR3 is 15 amino acids. The CDR3, as DNA: TGTGCCAGCAGTTACTCGGGACTAGCGGGAGAGACCCAGTACTTC. The encoded protein is CASSYSGLAGETQYF.

This clone was picked up one time. The rearrangement joins TRBV7-2 to TRBJ2-2, with D possibly matching TRBD2 (5 bases). CDR3 size: 17 residues. Trimming took 5 bases from V and 0 from J, leaving 16 bases between them. Per the germline V gene, CDR1 is SGHTA and CDR2 is FQGNSA. DNA for the CDR3: TGTGCCAGCAGCCGCCCTCGGGCGGGCGCGAACACCGGGGAGCTGTTTTTT. It translates to CASSRPRAGANTGELFF.

This chain uses TRBV27 with TRBJ1-4; weak D call: TRBD1 (6 bases). Trimming left V 0 bases short and J 8 bases short, with 13 bases between. The CDR3 consists of 15 residues. Germline V gene data show CDR1 as MNHEY and CDR2 as SMNVEV (reference sequence). The CDR3 sequence is CASSLSRTVHEKLFF. Written as DNA, the CDR3 is TGTGCCAGCAGTTTATCCCGGACAGTTCACGAAAAACTGTTTTTT.

This chain uses TRBV4-3 with TRBJ1-4, with 7 bases aligning to TRBD1. From germline, CDR1 is LGHNA and CDR2 YSLEER. The V segment lost 1 base and the J segment 5 bases; nucleotides outside the gene matches: 4. The CDR3 has 15 residues. The CDR3 DNA follows: TGCGCCAGCAGCCAAGGGCTGACAGGGAATGAAAAACTGTTTTTT. The encoded protein is CASSQGLTGNEKLFF.

This clone is a singleton in its sample. The DNA of the CDR3 is TGTGCCAGCAGCTTGAAGGTGCGGGCAGGTGGAAACACCATATATTTT. This codes for CASSLKVRAGGNTIYF. V gene TRBV5-6 combines with J gene TRBJ1-3; D is undetermined. CDR3 length: 16 amino acids. V lost 1 base to trimming and J lost 3 bases, with 14 bases between them. CDR1 is SGHDT and CDR2 is YYEEEE in the germline V gene. The full variable domain, with the rest looked up from reference TRBV5-6 and TRBJ1-3, is DAGVTQSPTHLIKTRGQQVTLRCSPKSGHDTVSWYQQALGQGPQFIFQYYEEEERQRGNFPDRFSGHQFPNYSSELNVNALLLGDSALYLCASSLKVRAGGNTIYFGEGSWLTVV.

The genes are TRBV4-2 and TRBJ2-7; 8 nucleotides match TRBD1. Germline CDR1 and CDR2: LGHNA and YNFKEQ. J gave up 2 bases and V 4 bases, and 13 bases lay outside the gene matches. The CDR3 has 17 residues. The CDR3 here is CASSRHRAGQGAYEQYF. DNA of the CDR3: TGTGCCAGCAGCCGCCACAGGGCCGGACAGGGAGCCTACGAGCAGTACTTC.

The chain joins TRBV2 to TRBJ1-2; the D gene is possibly TRBD1 (5 bases). In germline, CDR1 is SNHLY, CDR2 FYNNEI. V dropped 2 bases and J dropped 7 bases, with 8 bases sitting between them. The CDR3 totals 12 residues. CDR3: CASSEWGSGYTF. For the CDR3, the DNA is TGTGCCAGCAGTGAATGGGGGAGTGGCTACACCTTC. Combining the CDR3 with reference TRBV2 and TRBJ1-2 gives the whole variable domain EPEVTQTPSHQVTQMGQEVILRCVPISNHLYFYWYRQILGQKVEFLVSFYNNEISEKSEIFDDQFSVERPDGSNFTLKIRSTKLEDSAMYFCASSEWGSGYTFGSGTRLTVV.

The genes are TRBV5-6 and TRBJ2-5; 11 nucleotides line up with TRBD2. Germline lookup yields CDR1 SGHDT and CDR2 YYEEEE. The J segment lost 4 bases and the V segment lost 4 bases, leaving 6 bases of the junction unmatched. The CDR3 loop spans 15 amino acids. The CDR3 region is CASSRRLAGTETQYF. The CDR3 coding sequence is TGTGCCAGCAGCAGACGACTAGCGGGGACAGAGACCCAGTACTTC.

J is TRBJ2-5 and V is TRBV2; D not certain. Trimming pared 1 base from V and 1 base from J, leaving 4 bases between. There are 13 residues in the CDR3. Germline V gene data show CDR1 as SNHLY and CDR2 as FYNNEI. For the CDR3, the DNA is TGTGCCAGCAGTGAAGAGGTCCAAGAGACCCAGTACTTC. Translation gives CASSEEVQETQYF.

The CDR3 DNA follows: TGTGCCAGCAGCTCGGACGGAGGACACCTACCCCTTTCCCAAGAGACCCAGTACTTC. Protein sequence: CASSSDGGHLPLSQETQYF. The rearrangement uses TRBV7-9 and TRBJ2-5; D is tentatively TRBD1 or TRBD2 (5 bases each). The V and J ends lost 4 bases and 1 base respectively, with 25 bases between them. This CDR3 is 19 amino acids long. Germline-derived CDR1 and CDR2 are SEHNR and FQNEAQ (reference sequence). Full variable domain (remainder filled in from reference TRBV7-9 and TRBJ2-5): DTGVSQNPRHKITKRGQNVTFRCDPISEHNRLYWYRQTLGQGPEFLTYFQNEAQLEKSRLLSDRFSAERPKGSFSTLEIQRTEQGDSAMYLCASSSDGGHLPLSQETQYFGPGTRLLVL.

V and J are TRBV9 and TRBJ2-7; weak D call: TRBD2 (6 bases). Germline V gives CDR1 SGDLS, CDR2 YYNGEE. Trimming shortened V by 4 bases and J by 7 bases, and 18 bases separated the two germline ends. CDR3 size: 14 residues. This chain's CDR3 is CASSSRDSSGEQYF. In DNA form, the CDR3 reads TGTGCCAGCAGCTCACGGGACTCCTCTGGGGAGCAGTACTTC.

This clone was picked up one time. This chain joins TRBV6-5 and TRBJ2-7; D remains unclear. With 8 bases removed from V and 2 bases from J, the gap between germline ends came to 19 bases. Germline CDR1 and CDR2: MNHEY and SVGAGI. The CDR3 spans 15 residues. CDR3 bases: TGTGCCAGCTCGATTGGGGTAGGAACCGCCTACGAGCAGTACTTC. Its protein is CASSIGVGTAYEQYF.

The chain recombines TRBV7-6 with TRBJ2-1, with D tentatively TRBD1 (6 bases). The germline gives CDR1 SGHVS, CDR2 FNYEAQ. V was pared by 4 bases and J by 7 bases, with 17 bases between. The CDR3 spans 15 residues. CDR3 in DNA: TGTGCCAGCAGCTCAAAAGGGGGAGTAGTTAATGAGCAGTTCTTC. Amino acids: CASSSKGGVVNEQFF.

This clone occurred a few times. The J gene is TRBJ1-1, the V gene TRBV4-1; 8 positions match TRBD1. Trimming at V came to 3 bases and at J to 0 bases, leaving 6 bases not matched to a gene. The CDR3 consists of 16 residues. Germline V gene lookup returns CDR1 MGHRA and CDR2 YSYEKL. The CDR3 DNA reads TGCGCCAGCAGCCAGTCTTACAGGGGGGTGAACACTGAAGCTTTCTTT. Residues: CASSQSYRGVNTEAFF.

This clone was detected only a few times. V gene TRBV7-8 combines with J gene TRBJ1-1, with D tentatively TRBD1 (5 bases). Per germline, CDR1 SGHVS and CDR2 FQNEAQ. V lost 2 bases and J 1 base, leaving 5 bases between the germline ends. The CDR3 is 13 amino acids. The CDR3 protein is CASSLRGNTEAFF. The CDR3 DNA reads as TGTGCCAGCAGCTTAAGGGGGAACACTGAAGCTTTCTTT.

Concerning this clone: This same CDR3 is encoded by further DNA sequences in the sample. The chain uses TRBV3-1 (or the pseudogene TRBV3-2) and TRBJ2-7; D is possibly TRBD1 (5 bases). Trimming shortened V by 6 bases and J by 1 base, and 10 bases separated the two germline ends. CDR1 is LGHDT, CDR2 YNNKEL, per germline (reference sequence). The CDR3 is made up of 13 amino acids. This CDR3 reads CASSPDSSYEQYF. As DNA, the CDR3 is TGTGCCAGCAGTCCAGACAGTTCCTACGAGCAGTACTTC.

This clone occurred once. This sequence joins TRBV19 and TRBJ2-1, with D possibly called TRBD1 or TRBD2 (5 bases each). CDR3 length: 11 amino acids. Trimming cost V 7 bases and J 11 bases, with 12 bases left between them. CDR1 LNHDA and CDR2 SQIVND come from the germline V gene (reference sequence). The DNA for the CDR3 is TGTGCCAGTAAATATCGGGACCAGCAGTTCTTC. Translating gives CASKYRDQQFF.

Only one count was recorded for this clone. This chain joins TRBV4-2 and TRBJ1-5; maybe TRBD1 (5 bases). The CDR3 is 14 residues long. V was pared by 4 bases and J by 0 bases, with 7 bases between. Germline assignment: CDR1 LGHNA and CDR2 YNFKEQ. The CDR3 reads CASSPRVSNQPQHF. The CDR3 region has the DNA TGTGCCAGCAGCCCCAGGGTTAGCAATCAGCCCCAGCATTTT.